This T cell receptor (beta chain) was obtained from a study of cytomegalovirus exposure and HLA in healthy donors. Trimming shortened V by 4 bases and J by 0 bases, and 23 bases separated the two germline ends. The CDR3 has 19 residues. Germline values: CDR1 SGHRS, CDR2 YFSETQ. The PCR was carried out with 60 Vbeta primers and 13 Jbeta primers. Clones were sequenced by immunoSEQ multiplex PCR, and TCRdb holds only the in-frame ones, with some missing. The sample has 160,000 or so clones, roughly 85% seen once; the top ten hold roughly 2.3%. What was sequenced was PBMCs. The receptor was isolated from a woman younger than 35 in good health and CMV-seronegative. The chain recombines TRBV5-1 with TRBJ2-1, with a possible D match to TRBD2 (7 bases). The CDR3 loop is CASSPRGGTWGSSYNEQFF. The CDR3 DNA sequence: TGCGCCAGCAGCCCGCGCGGGGGCACTTGGGGGAGCTCCTACAATGAGCAGTTCTTC.